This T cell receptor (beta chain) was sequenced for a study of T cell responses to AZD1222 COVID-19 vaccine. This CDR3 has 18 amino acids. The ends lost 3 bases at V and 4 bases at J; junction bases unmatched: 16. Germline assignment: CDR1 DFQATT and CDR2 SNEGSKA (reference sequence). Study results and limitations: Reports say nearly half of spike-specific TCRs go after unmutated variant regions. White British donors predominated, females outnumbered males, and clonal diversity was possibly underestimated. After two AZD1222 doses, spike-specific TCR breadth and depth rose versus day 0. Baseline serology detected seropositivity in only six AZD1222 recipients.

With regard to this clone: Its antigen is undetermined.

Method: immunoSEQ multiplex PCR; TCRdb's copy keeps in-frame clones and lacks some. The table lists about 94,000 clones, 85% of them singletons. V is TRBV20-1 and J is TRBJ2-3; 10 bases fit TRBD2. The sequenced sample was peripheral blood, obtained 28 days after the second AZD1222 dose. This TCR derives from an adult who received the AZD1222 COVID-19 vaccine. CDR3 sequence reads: CSASLAGASGAVADTQYF. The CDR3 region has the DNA TGCAGTGCTAGTCTAGCGGGGGCCTCTGGGGCCGTCGCAGATACGCAGTATTTT.